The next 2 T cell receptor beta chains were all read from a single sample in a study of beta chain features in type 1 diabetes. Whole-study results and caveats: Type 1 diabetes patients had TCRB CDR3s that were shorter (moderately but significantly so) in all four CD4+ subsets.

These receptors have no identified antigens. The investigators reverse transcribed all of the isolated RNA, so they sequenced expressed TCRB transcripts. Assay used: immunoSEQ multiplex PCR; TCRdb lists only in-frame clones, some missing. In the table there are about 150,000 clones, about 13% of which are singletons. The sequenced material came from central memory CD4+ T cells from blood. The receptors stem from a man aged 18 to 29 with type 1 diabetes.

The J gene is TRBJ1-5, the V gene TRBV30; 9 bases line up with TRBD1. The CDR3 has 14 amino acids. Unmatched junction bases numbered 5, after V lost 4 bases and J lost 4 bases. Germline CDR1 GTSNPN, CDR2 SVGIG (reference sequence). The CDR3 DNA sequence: TGTGCCTGGATGGAGACAGGGGGAAATCAGCCCCAGCATTTT. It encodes CAWMETGGNQPQHF.

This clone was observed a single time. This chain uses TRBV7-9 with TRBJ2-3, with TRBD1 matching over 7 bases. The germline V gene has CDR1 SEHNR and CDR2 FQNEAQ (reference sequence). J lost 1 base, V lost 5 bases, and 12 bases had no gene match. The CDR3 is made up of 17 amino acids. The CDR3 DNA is TGTGCCAGCAGCCCGGAAAGGGGGCTATCGCGCACAGATACGCAGTATTTT. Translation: CASSPERGLSRTDTQYF.